The sequence of this TCR beta chain was determined in a study of T cell responses to AZD1222 COVID-19 vaccine. Whole-study results and caveats: Clonal diversity may have been underestimated in mostly white British donors. Every sample of the repertoires postdated the peak T cell response.

The V gene lost 3 bases and the J gene lost 1 base, with 6 bases spanning the gap. Germline assignment: CDR1 LNHNV and CDR2 YYDKDF (reference sequence). The CDR3 extends over 13 amino acids. Regarding this clone: Its cognate antigen is unknown.

Assay used: immunoSEQ multiplex PCR; TCRdb lists only in-frame clones, some missing. The top ten hold approximately 6.8% of the sample, which has just under 35,000 clones, approximately 86% seen once. Sequenced material: peripheral blood, taken on day 0 of AZD1222 vaccination. J is TRBJ1-1 and V is TRBV15; D gene uncertain. The source of this sequence is an adult in good health. The CDR3 loop is CATSSVKNTEAFF. The CDR3 nucleotides are TGTGCCACCAGCAGTGTAAAGAACACTGAAGCTTTCTTT.